This T cell receptor (beta chain) was recorded in a study of T cell responses to AZD1222 COVID-19 vaccine. This clone appeared once. The protocol was immunoSEQ multiplex PCR, while the TCRdb copy is restricted to in-frame clones and leaves out a portion. The table lists 65,000 or so clones, roughly 84% of them singletons. The J segment lost 5 bases and the V segment lost 0 bases, leaving 4 bases of the junction unmatched. The CDR3 has 17 residues. Germline lookup yields CDR1 KGHSH and CDR2 LQKENI. This specimen was peripheral blood, taken on day 0 of AZD1222 vaccination. The chain carries TRBV18 and TRBJ2-3, with TRBD2 matching 14 bases. The clonotype was recovered from an adult in good health. CDR3 sequence (DNA): TGTGCCAGCTCACCACCGACTAGCGGGGGGGCCGTAGATACGCAGTATTTT. Its translation: CASSPPTSGGAVDTQYF.